The rows below give T cell receptor beta chains drawn from one sample of a study of cytomegalovirus exposure and HLA in healthy donors. The data were produced by immunoSEQ multiplex PCR, yet TCRdb's version contains in-frame clones alone and is incomplete. The sample includes about 78,000 clones, 90% to 96% of them seen just once. Input material: PBMCs. These receptors all stem from a man aged 18 to 30 in good health and CMV-seropositive. CDR3s include the opening cysteine and the closing phenylalanine or tryptophan. The D gene is left open where the match is weak. Only part of the rows carry a size: once, few, many, or a class if the clone is expanded.

TRBV11-2	NA	TRBD2	TRBJ2-3	TGTGCCAGCAGCTTATTCGTAGCGGGCCTAGATACGCAGTATTTT	CASSLFVAGLDTQYF
TRBV7-9	once	TRBD1	TRBJ1-2	TGTGCCAGCAGCCGCCAATCGGGACAGGGTATATATGGCTACACCTTC	CASSRQSGQGIYGYTF
TRBV6-4	NA	TRBD1	TRBJ2-1	TGTGCCAGCAGTGTCTCCGGGACAGAGGAATACAATGAGCAGTTCTTC	CASSVSGTEEYNEQFF
TRBV5-1	NA	TRBD1	TRBJ2-5	TGCGCCAGCAGCTACCGGGACAGGGGTGAGACCCAGTACTTC	CASSYRDRGETQYF
TRBV5-1	NA	NA	TRBJ2-1	TGCGCCAGCAGCTCGTTAGAAAACAATGAGCAGTTCTTC	CASSSLENNEQFF
TRBV5-1	NA	NA	TRBJ1-4	TGCGCCAGCAGCTCACTTGGGGGGGTCGGAACTAATGAAAAACTGTTTTTT	CASSSLGGVGTNEKLFF
TRBV28	NA	NA	TRBJ2-3	TGTGCCAGCACCCCTGGACAGCATCATGCTCATACGCAGTATTTT	CASTPGQHHAHTQYF
TRBV11-2	NA	NA	TRBJ1-5	TGTGCCAGCAGCTTAGACAGGAATCAGCCCCAGCATTTT	CASSLDRNQPQHF
TRBV5-1	NA	NA	TRBJ1-1	TGCGCCAGCAGCGTTAATGCTGAAGCTTTCTTT	CASSVNAEAFF
TRBV4-2	NA	NA	TRBJ1-1	TGTGCCAGCAGCCAGCGGGGGAAGAACACTGAAGCTTTCTTT	CASSQRGKNTEAFF
TRBV9	NA	NA	TRBJ1-1	TGTGCCAGCAGCGTAGCGGGGGTAGAGAGCACTGAAGCTTTCTTT	CASSVAGVESTEAFF
TRBV6-5	NA	NA	TRBJ2-1	TGTGCCAGCAGTTACGTCGGGGATTCCTACAATGAGCAGTTCTTC	CASSYVGDSYNEQFF
TRBV15	NA	TRBD2	TRBJ2-7	TGTGCCACCAGCAGAGATGCACTAGCGGGAGACTACGAGCAGTACTTC	CATSRDALAGDYEQYF
TRBV28	once	TRBD2	TRBJ2-1	TGTGCCAGTGATAGACTAGCGAATAAAAATGAGCAGTTCTTC	CASDRLANKNEQFF
TRBV11-1	NA	TRBD1	TRBJ1-1	TGTGCCAGCAGCACAGTTAGGACAGGCCTTGAAGCTTTCTTT	CASSTVRTGLEAFF
TRBV28	NA	NA	TRBJ1-1	TGTGCCAGCAGTTTCTCGAACACTGAAGCTTTCTTT	CASSFSNTEAFF
TRBV2	NA	NA	TRBJ2-7	TGTGCCAGCAGTGGTTATACCGGGACTGAACTCTACGAGCAGTACTTC	CASSGYTGTELYEQYF
TRBV30	NA	NA	TRBJ2-1	TGTGCCTGGAGTGTGGGGGGATGGGGTGAGCAGTTCTTC	CAWSVGGWGEQFF
TRBV27	NA	TRBD2	TRBJ2-3	TGTGCCAGCAGTTCCCTCTTGATAGCGGGAGGCACAGATACGCAGTATTTT	CASSSLLIAGGTDTQYF
TRBV4-2	many	NA	TRBJ2-1	TGTGCCAGCAGCCAAGGGCTTTCAGCCTACAATGAGCAGTTCTTC	CASSQGLSAYNEQFF